Listed below are T cell receptor beta chains from one sample, sequenced in a study of blood T cell repertoires in COVID-19. Data came from immunoSEQ multiplex PCR; TCRdb stores just in-frame clones and leaves some out. The sample has under 250,000 clones; roughly 83% are singletons. The material sequenced was peripheral blood. The receptors derive from a woman in her 70s with active or convalescent COVID-19. Both conserved end residues are part of each CDR3. The order of the fields is V gene, clone size, D gene, J gene, CDR3 protein, CDR3 DNA. The D gene is left open where the match is weak. Clone size is not always given. Where it is, it says once, few, many or a class for expanded clones.

V gene: TRBV5-6
clone size: NA
D gene: TRBD2
J gene: TRBJ2-1
CDR3 protein: CASRGASGYEQFF
CDR3 DNA: TGTGCCAGCAGGGGGGCTAGCGGGTACGAGCAGTTCTTC

V gene: TRBV19
clone size: once
D gene: NA
J gene: TRBJ2-2
CDR3 protein: CASQEENTGELFF
CDR3 DNA: TGTGCCAGTCAAGAGGAAAACACCGGGGAGCTGTTTTTT

V gene: TRBV7-2
clone size: NA
D gene: TRBD1
J gene: TRBJ2-2
CDR3 protein: CASSPGTGVVGELFF
CDR3 DNA: TGTGCCAGCAGCCCTGGGACAGGGGTGGTCGGGGAGCTGTTTTTT

V gene: TRBV5-8
clone size: NA
D gene: TRBD1
J gene: TRBJ1-5
CDR3 protein: CASSSPQGTADQPQHF
CDR3 DNA: TGTGCCAGCAGCTCTCCACAGGGGACGGCTGATCAGCCCCAGCATTTT

V gene: TRBV30
clone size: NA
D gene: TRBD1
J gene: TRBJ2-5
CDR3 protein: CAWSMGQHGGETQYF
CDR3 DNA: TGTGCCTGGAGTATGGGACAGCATGGGGGAGAGACCCAGTACTTC

V gene: TRBV5-1
clone size: once
D gene: TRBD1
J gene: TRBJ2-7
CDR3 protein: CASSLTPPGQGNEQYF
CDR3 DNA: TGCGCCAGCAGCTTGACCCCGCCGGGACAGGGGAACGAGCAGTACTTC

V gene: TRBV5-1
clone size: NA
D gene: NA
J gene: TRBJ2-3
CDR3 protein: CASSLAVLATDTQYF
CDR3 DNA: TGCGCCAGCAGCTTGGCGGTATTAGCCACAGATACGCAGTATTTT

V gene: TRBV20-1
clone size: few
D gene: NA
J gene: TRBJ2-7
CDR3 protein: CSALTSGEQYF
CDR3 DNA: TGCAGTGCTCTAACCTCGGGCGAGCAGTACTTC

V gene: TRBV5-1
clone size: NA
D gene: NA
J gene: TRBJ1-1
CDR3 protein: CASSYGGGTEAFF
CDR3 DNA: TGCGCCAGCAGCTACGGGGGAGGCACTGAAGCTTTCTTT

V gene: TRBV7-9
clone size: NA
D gene: NA
J gene: TRBJ2-1
CDR3 protein: CASCSLGADNEQFF
CDR3 DNA: TGTGCCAGCTGTTCCCTAGGGGCGGACAATGAGCAGTTCTTC

V gene: TRBV7-9
clone size: NA
D gene: NA
J gene: TRBJ1-1
CDR3 protein: CASVNSLLNTEAFF
CDR3 DNA: TGTGCCAGCGTTAACAGCCTCCTGAACACTGAAGCTTTCTTT

V gene: TRBV9
clone size: NA
D gene: TRBD1
J gene: TRBJ1-2
CDR3 protein: CASSVEWGWDRDYGYTF
CDR3 DNA: TGTGCCAGCAGCGTAGAGTGGGGTTGGGACAGGGACTATGGCTACACCTTC